These T cell receptor beta chains were read from a single sample in a study of HIV-infected patients and healthy controls. TCRdb reprocessed the 5' RACE reads via MiXCR and lists one record per CDR3 protein. Among roughly 10,000 distinct CDR3 sequences listed, 6.5% to 9.5% were seen once. The sample here was blood, taken before antiretroviral therapy. Receptors originate from an adult with HIV infection. The donor label of this sample is uncertain. CDR3s leave out the opening cysteine and the closing phenylalanine or tryptophan. The order of the fields is V gene, clone size, CDR3 length, CDR3 protein. Clone size appears in some rows only: once, few, many, or a class for an expanded clone.

TRBV5-1	few	11	ASRLDRAETQY
TRBV4-2	many	14	ASSQDGRAGADTQY
TRBV2	many	15	ASIARATGGYNSPLH
TRBV20-1	many	11	SAMIWGGGEAF
TRBV29-1	many	12	SVEFGGPVNEQF
TRBV6-2/TRBV6-3	many	11	ASNDRGPVEQY
TRBV7-2	many	12	ASSLLTVQETQY
TRBV27	once	11	ASSSTKPDGYT
TRBV28	medium-sized	15	ASSSSRGGVEGYGYT
TRBV4-1	many	12	ASSQAIGGYEQY
TRBV4-2	.	11	ASSQDGGDGYT
TRBV7-2	.	10	ASSLITDTQY
TRBV9	many	15	ASSVLPTGGTNNEQF
TRBV5-4	many	11	ASSLPGAYEQF
TRBV2	medium-sized	11	ASSSLEVDTQY
TRBV20-1	medium-sized	12	SARPGSVSYEQY